A single sample gave rise to the 21 T cell receptor beta chains below, sequenced in a study of CD8 T cells in Susac syndrome. RNA, at about 0.45 to 1 ug, was reverse transcribed with random hexamers. TCRdb analysed the immunoSEQ multiplex PCR reads with MiXCR anew, one entry per CDR3 protein. The sample holds 150,000 to 200,000 distinct CDR3 sequences, around 94% seen once. The specimen sequenced was CD4+ T cells from PBMCs. The receptor set was obtained from a human donor in good health.

In this sample, this clonotype turned up once. A junction boundary mismatches the germline segment, possibly from a read error. The chain joins TRBV7-7 to TRBJ1-5; 7 bases align to TRBD1. CDR1 SSHAT and CDR2 FNYEAQ come from the germline V gene (reference sequence). The CDR3 extends over 14 amino acids. CDR3: CASSNGQGNQPQHF. CDR3 DNA: TGTGCTAGCAGCAACGGACAGGGCAATCAGCCCCAGCATTTT.

The genes are TRBV11-2 and TRBJ2-7, with a tentative D call TRBD2 (6 bases). Trimming left V 1 base short and J 7 bases short, with 14 bases between. This CDR3 is 14 amino acids long. Per germline, CDR1 SGHAT and CDR2 FQNNGV. CDR3 in amino acids: CASSLGQTSSEQYF. The CDR3 DNA reads TGTGCCAGCAGCTTAGGCCAGACTAGTTCGGAGCAGTACTTC.

V gene TRBV27 combines with J gene TRBJ2-1, with D unclear. V lost 0 bases, J lost 11 bases, and 14 bases lay in between. The germline V gene has CDR1 MNHEY and CDR2 SMNVEV (reference sequence). CDR3 length equals 14 residues. The CDR3 bases are TGTGCCAGCAGTTTATCCTCTTCGGCAGATAAGCAGTTCTTC. Amino acids: CASSLSSSADKQFF.

V usage is TRBV14 and J usage is TRBJ2-2, with 10 bases matching TRBD2. CDR1 SGHDN and CDR2 FVKESK come from the germline V gene. This CDR3 has 16 amino acids. V was clipped by 3 bases and J by 1 base; unmatched bases: 2. As DNA, the CDR3 is TGTGCCAGCAGCCACCTAGCGGGGGTGAACACCGGGGAGCTGTTTTTT. It is translated as CASSHLAGVNTGELFF.

The chain is built from TRBV4-3 and TRBJ2-2; the D gene is possibly TRBD1 (6 bases). The V end was cut by 1 base, the J end by 6 bases, with 12 bases between. CDR3 size: 15 residues. Per germline, CDR1 LGHNA and CDR2 YSLEER. In DNA form, the CDR3 reads TGCGCCAGCAGCCAAGGAACAGGGTATGCCGGGGAGCTGTTTTTT. The encoded protein is CASSQGTGYAGELFF.

The chain carries TRBV12-3 or TRBV12-4 and TRBJ2-1; 9 nucleotides line up with TRBD2. The trim removed 5 bases at V and 2 bases at J, leaving 4 bases unmatched. The CDR3 has 15 residues. CDR3 DNA: TGTGCCAGCAGTCGCAGCGGGGGGCCCTACAATGAGCAGTTCTTC. It specifies CASSRSGGPYNEQFF.

The chain uses TRBV5-1 and TRBJ1-4; possible D gene TRBD1, 5 bases. Trimming shortened V by 2 bases and J by 12 bases, and 8 bases separated the two germline ends. CDR1 SGHRS and CDR2 YFSETQ come from the germline V gene. The CDR3 runs 11 residues. CDR3 amino acids: CASSFGQELFF. DNA for the CDR3: TGCGCCAGCAGCTTTGGACAAGAACTGTTTTTT. The full variable domain, completed using reference TRBV5-1 and TRBJ1-4, is KAGVTQTPRYLIKTRGQQVTLSCSPISGHRSVSWYQQTPGQGLQFLFEYFSETQRNKGNFPGRFSGRQFSNSRSEMNVSTLELGDSALYLCASSFGQELFFGSGTQLSVL.

The chain is built from TRBV20-1 and TRBJ1-1, with a weak D call TRBD1 (6 bases). The germline CDR1 and CDR2 sequences are DFQATT and SNEGSKA (reference sequence). V lost 4 bases to trimming and J lost 0 bases, with 12 bases between them. This CDR3 has 14 amino acids. This CDR3 reads CSANRGLLNTEAFF. The CDR3 nucleotides are TGCAGTGCTAACCGGGGGCTCTTGAACACTGAAGCTTTCTTT.

The chain recombines TRBV3-1 with TRBJ2-3; TRBD2 agrees at 9 bases. In germline, CDR1 is LGHDT, CDR2 YNNKEL (reference sequence). This CDR3 region has 16 residues. The J segment lost 0 bases and the V segment lost 6 bases, leaving 7 bases of the junction unmatched. The CDR3 region has the DNA TGTGCCAGCAGTCTCAGCGGGGGGCCTAGCACAGATACGCAGTATTTT. Translated, it gives CASSLSGGPSTDTQYF.

This clonotype was seen just once. In nucleotides, the CDR3 is TGTGCCAGCAGTTTATCGGCGGGGGGGCCCGGTGAGCAGTACTTC. This encodes CASSLSAGGPGEQYF. The chain couples TRBV12-3 or TRBV12-4 to TRBJ2-7; 9 positions match TRBD2. The V gene end was trimmed by 2 bases and the J gene end by 7 bases; junction bases not matched to a gene: 9. This CDR3 is 15 amino acids long.

The rearrangement links TRBV2 to TRBJ1-2, with D possibly matching TRBD1 (5 bases). V shed 4 bases and J shed 8 bases, with 14 bases lying between them. CDR1 and CDR2 from the germline V gene are SNHLY and FYNNEI. The CDR3 extends over 13 amino acids. The CDR3: CASSGGSGEGYTF. CDR3 DNA: TGTGCCAGCAGTGGAGGGTCGGGGGAAGGCTACACCTTC.

This clonotype was counted once. The CDR3 reads CASSEPRDRTEAFF. CDR3 sequence (DNA): TGTGCCAGCAGTGAACCCCGGGACAGAACTGAAGCTTTCTTT. This chain links TRBV6-2 or TRBV6-3 with TRBJ1-1, with 7 positions matching TRBD1. The V segment lost 5 bases and the J segment 5 bases; nucleotides outside the gene matches: 8. Germline CDR1 MNHEY, CDR2 SVGEGT. CDR3 length equals 14 residues.

The chain couples TRBV7-9 to TRBJ2-7; D remains unclear. CDR3 length equals 11 residues. V dropped 4 bases and J dropped 6 bases, with 7 bases sitting between them. Germline V gene lookup returns CDR1 SEHNR and CDR2 FQNEAQ (reference sequence). The CDR3 protein is CASSSTIEQYF. The CDR3 nucleotides read TGTGCCAGCAGCTCTACAATCGAGCAGTACTTC.

This clonotype was seen only a few times. The chain has TRBV7-2 and TRBJ1-2; D not resolved. CDR3 length: 12 amino acids. Trimming removed 3 bases at V and 3 bases at J, with 5 bases between. The germline CDR1 and CDR2 sequences are SGHTA and FQGNSA. The DNA for the CDR3 is TGTGCCAGCAGCTTGCAAGACTATGGCTACACCTTC. Its translation is CASSLQDYGYTF. The full variable domain, completed using reference TRBV7-2 and TRBJ1-2, is GAGVSQSPSNKVTEKGKDVELRCDPISGHTALYWYRQSLGQGLEFLIYFQGNSAPDKSGLPSDRFSAERTGGSVSTLTIQRTQQEDSAVYLCASSLQDYGYTFGSGTRLTVV.

This clonotype came up once. This chain joins TRBV27 and TRBJ1-1; D call uncertain. From germline, CDR1 is MNHEY and CDR2 SMNVEV (reference sequence). The CDR3 is 13 residues long. V dropped 10 bases and J dropped 5 bases, with 17 bases sitting between them. Here the CDR3 DNA reads TGTGCCATCAAACGGGGTGACGGTACTGAAGCTTTCTTT. Translating gives CAIKRGDGTEAFF.

The rearrangement uses TRBV30 and TRBJ2-7; TRBD2 aligns across 7 bases. Per the germline V gene, CDR1 is GTSNPN and CDR2 is SVGIG (reference sequence). The CDR3 contains 14 residues. V lost 3 bases and J lost 2; bases outside the gene matches: 7. The CDR3 DNA reads TGTGCCTGGAGGAGGGCAGGGAGGGCCTACGAGCAGTACTTC. Its translation: CAWRRAGRAYEQYF.

The rearrangement links TRBV9 to TRBJ1-2; D not certain. Trimming removed 5 bases at V and 4 bases at J, with 12 bases between. The CDR3 loop spans 13 amino acids. Germline CDR1 and CDR2: SGDLS and YYNGEE. The CDR3 protein is CASSGSGVYGYTF. CDR3 in DNA: TGTGCCAGCAGTGGGAGTGGGGTCTATGGCTACACCTTC.

The J gene is TRBJ1-2, the V gene TRBV30, with D tentatively TRBD1 (5 bases). Germline V CDR1 and CDR2: GTSNPN, SVGIG (reference sequence). The CDR3 is 13 residues long. V was trimmed by 5 bases and J by 4 bases, leaving 14 bases between them. CDR3 bases: TGTGCCTGGCAATCCGGGGCCTCCTATGGCTACACCTTC. It is translated as CAWQSGASYGYTF.

V gene TRBV5-4 combines with J gene TRBJ1-1, with TRBD1 as a possible D gene (5 bases). Between the trimmed V and J ends, which lost 9 bases and 1 base, there was a span of 10 bases. Germline V lookup: CDR1 SGHNT, CDR2 YYREEE (reference sequence). The CDR3 spans 12 residues. The DNA of the CDR3 is TGTGCCACGGGGAGGGGGAACACTGAAGCTTTCTTT. It is translated as CATGRGNTEAFF.

This clonotype was counted once. The CDR3 DNA reads TGTGCCAGCAGTGACCTACATCAAGCGGAAGGAGAGACCCAGTACTTC. As protein: CASSDLHQAEGETQYF. The J gene is TRBJ2-5, the V gene TRBV6-2 or TRBV6-3, with D possibly TRBD2 on 5 matching bases. Trimming took off 5 bases at V and 4 bases at J, with 20 bases between the two ends. CDR3 size: 16 residues. The germline V gene has CDR1 MNHEY and CDR2 SVGEGT.

The chain joins TRBV30 to TRBJ2-1; the D gene could be TRBD1 or TRBD2 (5 bases each). The CDR3 extends over 12 amino acids. V lost 5 bases, J lost 8 bases, and 13 bases lay in between. Germline values: CDR1 GTSNPN, CDR2 SVGIG (reference sequence). CDR3 sequence: CAWSRRGDEQFF. The CDR3 nucleotides read TGTGCCTGGTCTCGCCGAGGGGATGAGCAGTTCTTC.